This T cell receptor (beta chain) was sequenced during a study of blood T cell repertoires in COVID-19. Study as a whole: Researchers got acute and convalescent COVID-19 samples from the United States, Italy and Spain.

Produced via immunoSEQ multiplex PCR; TCRdb's table is partial and in-frame only. There are around 110,000 clones in the sample; 70% to 90% occur only once, and around 4.7% lies in the top ten. V shed 0 bases and J shed 0 bases, with 9 bases lying between them. Germline-derived CDR1 and CDR2 are SGHRS and YFSETQ. This CDR3 is 15 amino acids long. Comment on this clone: The sample carries other DNA sequences with the same CDR3.

This TCR derives from a man aged 35-49 years with acute or convalescent COVID-19. The sequencing input was peripheral blood. The V gene is TRBV5-1, the J gene TRBJ1-1; no reliable D call. CDR3 nucleotides: TGCGCCAGCAGCTTGGCGGCAGGTATGAACACTGAAGCTTTCTTT. This gives the protein CASSLAAGMNTEAFF.